Listed here is a single T cell receptor (beta chain). Its target is not known. This specimen belongs to a study of cytomegalovirus exposure and HLA in healthy donors. The study, taken as a whole, reports: Association with HLA alleles at 0.05 false discovery rate was found for 16,951 TCR beta sequences in a later analysis. Common viral pathogens were later found to be apparently linked to several of the most significant clusters. As immune exposure information, only CMV serostatus was available.

Trimming shortened V by 2 bases and J by 7 bases, and 11 bases separated the two germline ends. CDR3 size: 13 residues. Germline values: CDR1 SGHTA, CDR2 FQGTGA. The PCR was carried out with 60 Vbeta primers and 13 Jbeta primers. Assay: immunoSEQ multiplex PCR; the TCRdb copy retains only in-frame clones and omits some. Of roughly 130,000 clones in the sample, more than 60% were seen once. The sequencing input was PBMCs. The TCR comes from a woman aged 40-49 years in good health and CMV-seropositive. The J gene is TRBJ1-1, the V gene TRBV7-3, with D perhaps matching TRBD1 (5 bases). The CDR3 coding sequence is TGTGCCAGCAGCTTAGAAAGGGGTTTTGAAGCTTTCTTT. Translated, it gives CASSLERGFEAFF.